This T cell receptor (beta chain) was captured by sequencing in a study of cytomegalovirus exposure and HLA in healthy donors. Regarding this clone: Antigen unknown.

Study-wide findings and caveats: Diagnosis of cytomegalovirus status made by the classifier reportedly showed high specificity and sensitivity.

The study ran its PCR with 60 Vbeta and 13 Jbeta primers. Only in-frame clones appear in the TCRdb table, and some are missing; sequencing was by immunoSEQ multiplex PCR. The sample records around 130,000 clones, over 60% being singletons. The sequenced sample consisted of PBMCs. The sequence derives from a man aged 18 to 29 in good health and CMV-seronegative.

CDR3 residues: CASSIGGASTEAFF. DNA of the CDR3: TGTGCCAGCAGCATCGGAGGGGCCTCCACTGAAGCTTTCTTT. The J gene is TRBJ1-1, the V gene TRBV5-6; D is possibly TRBD1 (5 bases). This CDR3 region has 14 residues. From germline, CDR1 is SGHDT and CDR2 YYEEEE. The germline V and J ends were trimmed by 4 bases and 4 bases, with 14 bases remaining between them.